This TCR beta chain was captured in a study of regulatory T cells in long-lasting Graves disease. Combining iRepertoire HTBI primers with Arm-PCR of CDR3 regions, the authors built TCR beta libraries. Original methodology: Identification across samples found approximately 60 TRBV and approximately 15 TRBJ segments. TCRdb independently ran MiXCR on the multiplex PCR reads; one entry per CDR3 protein. The V and J calls come from TCRdb's annotation, not from the publication. The table lists under 800,000 distinct CDR3 sequences, roughly 16% of them singletons, with approximately 18% in the top ten. This CDR3 spans 16 amino acids. The V end was cut by 4 bases, the J end by 5 bases, with 18 bases between. Germline values: CDR1 MNHEY, CDR2 SMNVEV (reference sequence). Described time point: newly diagnosed GD, antithyroid drugs for less than 3 months. RNA extracted from PBMCs served as the sequencing template.

These data are also associated with another study on T cells in Graves' hyperthyroidism and ophthalmopathy.

The source was peripheral blood mononuclear cells (PBMCs), collected at new diagnosis, from a patient treated with antithyroid drugs. The V call is TRBV27, the J call TRBJ2-1; D unresolved. This TCR was recovered from a woman under 40 with Graves disease. The CDR3 protein is CASSSRSLRKNNEQFF. DNA of the CDR3: TGTGCCAGCAGTTCTAGGTCGTTACGGAAGAACAATGAGCAGTTCTTC.